The clone carrying this T cell receptor (beta chain) was seen a few times. What it binds is not known. Germline V CDR1 and CDR2: MNHEY, SVGEGT. J gave up 5 bases and V 5 bases, and 3 bases lay outside the gene matches. The CDR3 is made up of 14 amino acids. Both TRBC1 and TRBC2 were covered by a beta constant-region primer of two equimolar oligonucleotides. A 12-nucleotide UMI and the SP2 primer were added to the cDNA 3' end by oligonucleotide ligation. TCRdb fed the UMI-ligation and nested PCR reads into MiXCR, producing one record per CDR3 protein. The sample includes around 5,700 distinct CDR3 sequences, around 7% of them seen just once. The data derive from a study of naive and memory T cell subsets. Findings and caveats of the study: Gini index rose across naive, CM, EM and EMRA in CD4 and CD8.

EMRA cells were CD45RA+CD27-, and effector memory cells CD45RA-CD27-. The TCR was taken from a human donor in good health. The J gene is TRBJ2-1, the V gene TRBV6-2 or TRBV6-3, with 10 bases matching TRBD2. Material for sequencing was effector memory CD8+ T cells from blood. Described subset: effector memory, CD45RA- CD27-. The CDR3 DNA is TGTGCCAGCAGTGGGACTAGCGAAAACAATGAGCAGTTCTTC. Amino acids: CASSGTSENNEQFF.